The present T cell receptor (beta chain) was sequenced within a study of blood T cell repertoires in COVID-19. Per germline, CDR1 MDHEN and CDR2 SYDVKM. This CDR3 is built from 13 residues. V was pared by 6 bases and J by 7 bases, with 5 bases of the junction left unmatched. Sequencing was performed with immunoSEQ multiplex PCR; in TCRdb, only in-frame clones are kept and a portion is missing. The sample comprises tens of thousands of clones, approximately 88% of which are singletons, and under 5.5% rests with the top ten. The sample taken for sequencing was peripheral blood. The TCR sequence derives from a man between 60 and 75 years old with COVID-19, enrolled during active disease. This chain uses TRBV28 with TRBJ1-5; 8 bases line up with TRBD1. The CDR3 reads CASRSGGAQPQHF. CDR3 nucleotide sequence: TGTGCCAGCAGGTCAGGGGGCGCACAGCCCCAGCATTTT.